These 27 T cell receptor beta chains came from one sample sequenced in a study of T-cell reconstitution after alpha-beta-depleted transplantation in children. Library preparation (for TCRbeta) was performed with unique molecular identifiers. TCRdb analysed the PCR reads with MiXCR anew, one entry per CDR3 protein. The sample has 280,000 or so distinct CDR3 sequences, 11% seen once; the top ten hold around 20%. The source was peripheral blood, collected 180 days after TCRalphabeta/CD19-depleted stem cell transplant. Every receptor here comes from a male patient aged 2-10 years who had a stem cell transplant for chronic granulomatous disease, so the T cells may come from the graft donor.

This clonotype was recorded many times. J is TRBJ2-2 and V is TRBV29-1; 11 bases fit TRBD2. The CDR3 spans 14 residues. Germline V lookup: CDR1 SQVTM, CDR2 ANQGSEA. With V trimmed by 4 bases and J by 8 bases, 6 bases remained unmatched. Here the CDR3 reads CSVGTSGSWGELFF. The CDR3 DNA sequence: TGCAGCGTTGGAACTAGCGGGAGTTGGGGGGAGCTGTTTTTT.

This clonotype was counted at least ten times. V is TRBV27 and J is TRBJ2-7; no reliable D call. CDR3 length equals 14 residues. Germline CDR1 is MNHEY and CDR2 is SMNVEV (reference sequence). Deletions cut 0 bases from V and 5 bases from J, with 11 bases between. CDR3 residues: CASSLSALTDEQYF. CDR3 DNA sequence: TGTGCCAGCAGTTTATCGGCCCTAACCGACGAGCAGTACTTC.

The sample holds many counts of this clonotype. This chain connects TRBV6-2 or TRBV6-3 to TRBJ2-3; 15 nucleotides agree with TRBD2. Trimming at V came to 4 bases and at J to 2 bases, leaving 13 bases not matched to a gene. Germline values: CDR1 MNHEY, CDR2 SVGEGT. The CDR3 is 20 residues long. CDR3 bases: TGTGCCAGCAGTTCGATTCGGGGGACTAGCGGGAGGAGGGACACAGATACGCAGTATTTT. Protein sequence: CASSSIRGTSGRRDTDTQYF.

At least ten counts were recorded for this clonotype. CDR3 DNA sequence: TGTGCCAGCAGCACAGGGGGCACAGATACGCAGTATTTT. The encoded protein is CASSTGGTDTQYF. The V gene is TRBV12-3 or TRBV12-4, the J gene TRBJ2-3; 7 bases fit TRBD1. The length of the CDR3 is 13 residues. V gave up 6 bases and J gave up 1 base; unmatched junction bases: 1.

This clonotype was recorded many times. The rearrangement links TRBV6-1 to TRBJ1-2; D unresolved. Germline CDR1 reads MNHNS; CDR2 reads SASEGT. The V gene lost 6 bases and the J gene lost 4 bases, with 12 bases spanning the gap. The CDR3 has 13 amino acids. The CDR3 reads CASSQEWVYGYTF. The CDR3, as DNA: TGTGCCAGCAGCCAGGAGTGGGTCTATGGCTACACCTTC.

This clonotype was found many times. This chain links TRBV5-6 with TRBJ1-1, with a possible D match to TRBD1 (5 bases). This CDR3 region has 14 residues. Trimming cost V 1 base and J 5 bases, with 12 bases left between them. Germline V lookup: CDR1 SGHDT, CDR2 YYEEEE. The CDR3, as DNA: TGTGCCAGCAGCTTGCTAGGGGTCAGGACTGAAGCTTTCTTT. Protein product: CASSLLGVRTEAFF.

This clonotype was counted at least ten times. The genes are TRBV5-1 and TRBJ1-1; 8 nucleotides match TRBD1. The trim removed 6 bases at V and 1 base at J, leaving 5 bases unmatched. Germline lookup yields CDR1 SGHRS and CDR2 YFSETQ. The CDR3 has 14 residues. CDR3 in DNA: TGCGCCAGCACCCCAGGGGGCTCGAACACTGAAGCTTTCTTT. It is translated as CASTPGGSNTEAFF.

This clonotype was recorded at least ten times. J is TRBJ1-2 and V is TRBV19, with D hard to call. Trimming left V 3 bases short and J 5 bases short, with 7 bases between. The CDR3 length is 12 residues. CDR1 LNHDA and CDR2 SQIVND come from the germline V gene (reference sequence). CDR3 residues: CASSIAHYGYTF. CDR3 nucleotide sequence: TGTGCCAGTAGTATCGCCCATTATGGCTACACCTTC.

This clonotype was observed many times. The chain links TRBV19 to TRBJ2-6; 7 nucleotides agree with TRBD1. Germline CDR1 reads LNHDA; CDR2 reads SQIVND (reference sequence). With 2 bases clipped from V and 0 bases from J, the junction kept 4 bases outside the gene matches. The CDR3 runs 17 residues. The CDR3 bases are TGTGCCAGTAGTATACGACAGGGTTCCTCTGGGGCCAACGTCCTGACTTTC. Protein sequence: CASSIRQGSSGANVLTF.

The chain uses TRBV12-2 and TRBJ1-3; no DNA check was done on the table's D call, TRBD1. TRBV12-2 is assigned pseudogene status. The length of the CDR3 is 16 residues. As DNA, the CDR3 is TGTGCAAGTCGCCTAGCTAGCCGGGACTCTGGAAACACCATATATTTT. Translating it yields CASRLASRDSGNTIYF.

This clonotype was recorded many times. The CDR3 DNA sequence: TGTGCCAGCAGCACAGCCGGGACAGGGGGTTTCTATGAGCAGTTCTTC. Translated, it gives CASSTAGTGGFYEQFF. J is TRBJ2-1 and V is TRBV7-2, with 11 bases fitting TRBD1. Germline assignment: CDR1 SGHTA and CDR2 FQGNSA. This CDR3 is 16 amino acids long. The V and J ends lost 5 bases and 8 bases, in that order; junction bases with no gene match: 11.

With regard to this clonotype: The CDR3 does not end in the conserved phenylalanine or tryptophan, so this is likely a read error. The chain joins TRBV27 to TRBJ2-7; the D gene is possibly TRBD1 (5 bases). Per germline, CDR1 MNHEY and CDR2 SMNVEV (reference sequence). The V end was cut by 5 bases, the J end by 3 bases, with 11 bases between. This CDR3 spans 13 amino acids. The chain's CDR3 is CASSPGQIYEQYL. The CDR3 DNA follows: TGTGCCAGCAGTCCCGGACAAATCTACGAGCAGTACTTG.

This clonotype counts as medium-sized. V is TRBV7-2 and J is TRBJ2-6, with 11 bases identical to TRBD1. Germline CDR1 SGHTA, CDR2 FQGNSA. The CDR3 extends over 18 amino acids. V shed 3 bases and J 0 bases; nucleotides not matched to a gene: 4. CDR3 nucleotide sequence: TGTGCCAGCAGCTTTGGACAGGGGGCGACCTCTGGGGCCAACGTCCTGACTTTC. It encodes CASSFGQGATSGANVLTF.

This clonotype was seen repeatedly, ten times or more. V and J are TRBV12-3 or TRBV12-4 and TRBJ2-2, with D perhaps assigned TRBD1 or TRBD2 (5 bases each). There are 13 residues in the CDR3. V lost 5 bases and J 3 bases, leaving 7 bases between the germline ends. DNA for the CDR3: TGTGCCAGCAGTCGGGGACACACCGGGGAGCTGTTTTTT. Its translation: CASSRGHTGELFF.

In its sample, this clonotype was seen many times. This chain uses TRBV5-1 with TRBJ1-1; maybe TRBD1 (6 bases). V dropped 0 bases and J dropped 7 bases, with 13 bases sitting between them. Germline CDR1 is SGHRS and CDR2 is YFSETQ. There are 14 residues in the CDR3. The chain's CDR3 is CASSLAGGGIEAFF. CDR3 DNA sequence: TGCGCCAGCAGCTTGGCCGGGGGGGGCATTGAAGCTTTCTTT.

The chain couples TRBV12-3 or TRBV12-4 to TRBJ1-4; a weak D match, TRBD1 (5 bases). Trimming pared 5 bases from V and 0 bases from J, leaving 10 bases between. The CDR3 has 15 amino acids. CDR3 residues: CASSPTGPTNEKLFF. CDR3 sequence (DNA): TGTGCCAGCAGTCCCACAGGCCCAACTAATGAAAAACTGTTTTTT.

The sample holds many counts of this clonotype. The genes are TRBV29-1 and TRBJ1-4; tentative D call: TRBD1 (5 bases). Trimming took 0 bases from V and 0 from J, leaving 11 bases between them. CDR1 SQVTM and CDR2 ANQGSEA come from the germline V gene. This CDR3 region has 16 residues. CDR3 residues: CSVEDRDGPTNEKLFF. CDR3 DNA sequence: TGCAGCGTTGAAGATCGGGACGGTCCAACTAATGAAAAACTGTTTTTT.

The table lists this clonotype with many counts. The V gene is TRBV25-1, the J gene TRBJ2-7; D might be TRBD1 or TRBD2, each matching 6 bases. This CDR3 is 17 amino acids long. V was pared by 3 bases and J by 2 bases, with 20 bases between. Germline loops: CDR1 MGHDK, CDR2 SYGVNS. DNA of the CDR3: TGTGCCAGCAGTGACAACCCGGGGGACACCACAACCTACGAGCAGTACTTC. It is translated as CASSDNPGDTTTYEQYF.

This clonotype has at least ten counts. V gene TRBV15 combines with J gene TRBJ2-4; the D is unclear. The CDR3 has 13 residues. With 6 bases removed from V and 0 bases from J, the gap between germline ends came to 6 bases. The germline gives CDR1 LNHNV, CDR2 YYDKDF (reference sequence). CDR3 protein: CATRSIAKNIQYF. CDR3 nucleotide sequence: TGTGCCACCAGAAGTATAGCCAAAAACATTCAGTACTTC.

The table lists this clonotype with many counts. The chain couples TRBV20-1 to TRBJ2-2; 7 nucleotides line up with TRBD1. J was trimmed by 2 bases and V by 1 base; bases with no gene match: 7. Germline values: CDR1 DFQATT, CDR2 SNEGSKA (reference sequence). The CDR3 is 16 amino acids. This CDR3 reads CSARAGQAFNTGELFF. CDR3 nucleotide sequence: TGCAGTGCTAGAGCCGGACAGGCCTTTAACACCGGGGAGCTGTTTTTT.

This clonotype was counted between two and nine times. CDR3 DNA sequence: TGTGCCAGCAGCTTAGCTTCTTATCCGGGGGGCTCCTACAATGAGCAGTTCTTC. Protein: CASSLASYPGGSYNEQFF. The V gene is TRBV7-6, the J gene TRBJ2-1; 7 bases are a match to TRBD2. Germline-derived CDR1 and CDR2 are SGHVS and FNYEAQ. Trimming cost V 0 bases and J 0 bases; bases outside gene matches: 8. This CDR3 comprises 18 residues.

This clonotype was found many times. CDR3 nucleotides: TGTGCCAGCAGTTACACGGACAGGCCTCCTTCCGAGCAGTACTTC. It specifies CASSYTDRPPSEQYF. V usage is TRBV6-5 and J usage is TRBJ2-7; 7 bases match TRBD1. Germline CDR1 MNHEY, CDR2 SVGAGI. The CDR3 consists of 15 residues. The V gene end was trimmed by 2 bases and the J gene end by 6 bases; junction bases not matched to a gene: 10.

In this sample, this clonotype is medium-sized. A read error may account for a junction end that differs from germline. V usage is TRBV7-7 and J usage is TRBJ2-2; D might be TRBD1 (5 bases). The CDR3 is 15 residues long. The V gene's germline CDR1 is SSHAT and CDR2 FNYEAQ (reference sequence). In DNA, the CDR3 is TGTGCTAGCAGCTCGGTGCAGGGTGGCACCGGGGAGCTGTTTTTT. Translation gives CASSSVQGGTGELFF. Looking up the rest from reference TRBV7-7 and TRBJ2-2 gives the full variable domain: GAGVSQSPRYKVTKRGQDVTLRCDPISSHATLYWYQQALGQGPEFLTYFNYEAQPDKSGLPSDRFSAERPEGSISTLTIQRTEQRDSAMYRCASSSVQGGTGELFFGEGSRLTVL.

The V and J genes are TRBV5-1 and TRBJ2-5, with D perhaps matching TRBD1 (5 bases). The V end lost 0 bases, the J end lost 6 bases, and 21 bases lay between the germline ends. Germline CDR1 is SGHRS and CDR2 is YFSETQ. The CDR3 contains 17 residues. The CDR3 region has the DNA TGCGCCAGCAGCTTGGATATTGGAGCCAGGGTCACCAAGACCCAGTACTTC. Protein product: CASSLDIGARVTKTQYF.

The chain carries TRBV12-3 or TRBV12-4 and TRBJ2-1, with D perhaps being TRBD1 or TRBD2 (5 bases each). CDR3 length equals 15 residues. Trimming shortened V by 6 bases and J by 9 bases, and 21 bases separated the two germline ends. CDR3: CASRLGVGLVSEQFF. In DNA form, the CDR3 reads TGTGCCAGCAGACTAGGGGTCGGCCTAGTGAGTGAGCAGTTCTTC.

This clonotype was seen at least ten times. This chain connects TRBV7-2 to TRBJ1-2; a weak D match, TRBD1 (6 bases). CDR3 size: 12 residues. V lost 2 bases to trimming and J lost 8 bases, with 9 bases between them. Germline V gene lookup returns CDR1 SGHTA and CDR2 FQGNSA. The CDR3 DNA reads TGTGCCAGCAGCTTAAGGGGGTTGGGCTACACCTTC. Its translation is CASSLRGLGYTF.

This clonotype was counted at least ten times. The rearrangement joins TRBV6-1 to TRBJ2-3; TRBD2 aligns across 8 bases. V was clipped by 5 bases and J by 7 bases; unmatched bases: 14. CDR1 and CDR2 (germline): MNHNS, SASEGT. This CDR3 is built from 16 residues. The DNA of the CDR3 is TGTGCCAGCAGTCGCTATCCGGGCGGGGGGACTAATACGCAGTATTTT. Its protein product is CASSRYPGGGTNTQYF.